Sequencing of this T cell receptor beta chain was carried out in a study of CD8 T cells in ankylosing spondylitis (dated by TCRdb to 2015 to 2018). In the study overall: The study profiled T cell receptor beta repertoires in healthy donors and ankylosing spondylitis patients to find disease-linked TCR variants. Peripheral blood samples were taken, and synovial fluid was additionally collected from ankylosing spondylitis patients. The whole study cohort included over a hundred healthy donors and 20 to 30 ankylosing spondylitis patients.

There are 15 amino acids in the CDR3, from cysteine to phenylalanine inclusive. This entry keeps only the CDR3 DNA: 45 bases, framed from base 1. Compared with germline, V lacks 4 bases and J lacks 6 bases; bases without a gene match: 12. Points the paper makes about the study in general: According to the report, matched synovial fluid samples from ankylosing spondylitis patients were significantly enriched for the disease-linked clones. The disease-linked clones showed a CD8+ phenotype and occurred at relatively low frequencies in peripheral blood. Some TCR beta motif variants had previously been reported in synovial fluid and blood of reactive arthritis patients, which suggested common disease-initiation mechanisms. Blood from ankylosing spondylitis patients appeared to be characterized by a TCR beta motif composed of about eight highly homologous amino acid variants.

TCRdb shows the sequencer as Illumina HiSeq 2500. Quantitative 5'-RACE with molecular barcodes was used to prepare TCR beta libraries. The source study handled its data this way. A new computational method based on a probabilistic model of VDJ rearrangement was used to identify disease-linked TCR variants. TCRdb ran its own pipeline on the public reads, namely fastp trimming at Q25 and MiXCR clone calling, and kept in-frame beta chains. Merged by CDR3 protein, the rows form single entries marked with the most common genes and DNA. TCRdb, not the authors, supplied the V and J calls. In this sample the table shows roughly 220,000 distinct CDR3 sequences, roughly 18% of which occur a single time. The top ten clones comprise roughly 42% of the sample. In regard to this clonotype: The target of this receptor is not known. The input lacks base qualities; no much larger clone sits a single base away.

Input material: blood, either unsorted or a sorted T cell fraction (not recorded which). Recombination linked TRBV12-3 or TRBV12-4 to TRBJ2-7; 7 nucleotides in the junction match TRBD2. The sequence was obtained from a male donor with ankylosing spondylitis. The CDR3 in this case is CASSYPGGIPSEQYF. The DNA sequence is TGTGCCAGCAGTTACCCGGGGGGTATTCCCTCCGAGCAGTACTTC.